This T cell receptor beta chain was sequenced for a study of T cells in Graves' hyperthyroidism and ophthalmopathy (dated by TCRdb to about 2019). At the level of the whole study: Peripheral blood samples were taken at initial diagnosis, before any treatment was given. A discovery cohort of about a hundred patients, 43 with Graves' ophthalmopathy and about 60 with stable Graves' hyperthyroidism, was used to find distinguishing TCR V-J signatures. An independent validation cohort of 18 to 20 hyperthyroidism patients and about 16 patients who later progressed to ophthalmopathy tested prospective prediction of ophthalmopathy. The roughly 91 discovery patients were randomly split 7:3 into training and test sets. In several Graves' hyperthyroidism patients, the study also compared T-cell repertoires from thyroid tissue with T-cell repertoires from blood. After blood sampling, hyperthyroidism patients were treated with methimazole at a starting dose of 30 mg daily, and ophthalmopathy patients were treated with high-dose intravenous methylprednisolone. TCR Vbeta CDR3 sequencing of approximately 140 peripheral blood samples (over 40 ophthalmopathy, roughly 72 hyperthyroidism and approximately 17 progressor patients) is reported in the paper. General study outcomes and caveats: Sample size was not statistically predetermined, and blinding of investigators to group allocation was not performed. Ophthalmopathy was separated from stable hyperthyroidism by a 13 V-J signature model, with about 86% sensitivity and about 81% specificity obtained in cross-validation and 80%/75% obtained in testing. In validation, the model predicted progression to ophthalmopathy with roughly 70% sensitivity and less than 80% specificity, a median of 6.5 months before onset. Most expanded thyroid clonotypes (frequency above 0.001) were also found in blood, which suggests that blood repertoires may mirror thyroid immune responses.

The hyperthyroidism patients were between 18 and 65 years old and newly diagnosed, with a disease duration of less than 2 months. Any patient with an uncontrolled infection, another autoimmune disease, pregnancy or lactation was excluded. Diagnoses were based on clinical symptoms, serum thyroxine and TRAb, thyroid ultrasound and orbital computed tomography. Blood from progressor patients was drawn when they were first diagnosed with hyperthyroidism, before any ophthalmopathy symptoms appeared. PBMCs were isolated from 7.5 to 10 ml of fresh peripheral blood by Ficoll-Paque density gradient centrifugation. Patients classed as progressors first received a Graves' hyperthyroidism diagnosis and then went on to develop ophthalmopathy during follow-up. Total RNA was extracted with Trizol reagent, and quality was checked on an Agilent 2100 Bioanalyzer. This clonotype was observed many times. Its antigen specificity is not known. Base qualities are not recorded, but no much larger clone differs from it by a single base.

The TCR beta CDR3 regions were amplified from RNA transcripts. The first round of RT-PCR for the TCR CDR3 was performed with the HTBI primer set and the Qiagen OneStep RT-PCR kit. Libraries were constructed in a second round of multiplex PCR, after which size selection and purification were carried out. Sequencing of the libraries was done on an Illumina HiSeq2000 using paired-end 100 bp reads. The original methods were these. SOAPnuke was used to process the raw data, with reads discarded if the reads contained adapters or uncalled bases, had a mean Phred below 15, or lacked an exact constant-primer or identifier match. COPE v1.2.5 was used to merge the high-quality paired reads, and each unique nucleotide sequence was defined as a clonotype. MiTCR v1.1 was used to align clonotypes to the IMGT TRBV, TRBD and TRBJ reference segments. The analysis was restricted to V-J combinations with a frequency above 0.0001, which together covered around 99% of the repertoires. A TCS score was defined as the ratio of F50 (clonal expansion) to E x V (chaos), with BLOSUM62-based TCRdist applied between CDR3 peptides within each V-J. Welch's t-statistics and random forest reduced some 510 V-J features to roughly 13, which were used in a naive Bayes classifier (R e1071). TCRdb applied fastp at Q25 and MiXCR to the public reads, then kept only in-frame beta chains. Each entry is one CDR3 protein sequence, shown with its most common DNA and genes. In this record, the V and J calls reflect TCRdb's handling and not the investigators' own analysis. This sample lists approximately 260,000 distinct CDR3 sequences; roughly 15% were detected once. The top ten clones comprise 30% to 35% of the sample.

The CDR3 goes from the cysteine to the phenylalanine over 19 residues. Only the CDR3 part of the read is kept: 57 bases, read in frame from the first base. V is cut by 1 base and J by 4 bases, and the space between the germline ends is 25 bases. Via the germline V gene, CDR1 is SGHVS and CDR2 FQNEAQ. The clonotype was recovered from a woman in her fifties or sixties with Graves' hyperthyroidism that later progressed to Graves' ophthalmopathy. Input material: blood. The sequence is built from TRBV7-8 and TRBJ1-2; the D gene is possibly TRBD1, with 5 bases matching. The CDR3 here reads CASSLEPAGGGDVGYGYTF. The DNA reads as follows: TGTGCCAGCAGCTTAGAGCCTGCGGGTGGAGGGGACGTAGGCTATGGCTACACCTTC.